This TCR beta chain was obtained from a study of CD4 T cells in relation to SARS-CoV-2 and coronaviruses. Before the COVID-19 pandemic, during about 2010-2018, CD4+ T cells were taken from unexposed donors. The CDR3 totals 14 residues. The germline V and J ends were trimmed by 0 bases and 1 base, with 7 bases remaining between them. Germline V gives CDR1 SGHRS, CDR2 YFSETQ. Notes on the study in general: Each donor contributed either pre-pandemic or post-infection samples, not both.

A remark on this clone: No antigen is known for it.

Clones were sequenced by immunoSEQ multiplex PCR, and TCRdb holds only the in-frame ones, with some missing. The sample carries just under 65,000 clones, 94% recorded once. The sequenced sample was naive CD4+ T cells from PBMCs. The subset was: naive CD4+ T cells isolated by negative enrichment. The receptor was isolated from a human donor in good health. The rearrangement uses TRBV5-1 and TRBJ2-5, with D hard to call. The CDR3 DNA reads TGCGCCAGCAGCTTGGTGTCAGGCCAAGAGACCCAGTACTTC. Its translation is CASSLVSGQETQYF.